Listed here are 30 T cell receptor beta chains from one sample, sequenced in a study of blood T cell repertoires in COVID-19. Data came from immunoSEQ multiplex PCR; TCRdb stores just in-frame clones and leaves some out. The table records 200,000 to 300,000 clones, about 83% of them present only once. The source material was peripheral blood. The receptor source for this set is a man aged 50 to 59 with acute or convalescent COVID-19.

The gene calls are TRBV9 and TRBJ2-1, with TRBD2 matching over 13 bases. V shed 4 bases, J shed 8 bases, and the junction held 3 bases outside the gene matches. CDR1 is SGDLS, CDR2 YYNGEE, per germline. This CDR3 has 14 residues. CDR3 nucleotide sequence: TGTGCCAGCAGCACTAGCGGGGGGGCTGATGAGCAGTTCTTC. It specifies CASSTSGGADEQFF. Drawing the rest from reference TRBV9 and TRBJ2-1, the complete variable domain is DSGVTQTPKHLITATGQRVTLRCSPRSGDLSVYWYQQSLDQGLQFLIQYYNGEERAKGNILERFSAQQFPDLHSELNLSSLELGDSALYFCASSTSGGADEQFFGPGTRLTVL.

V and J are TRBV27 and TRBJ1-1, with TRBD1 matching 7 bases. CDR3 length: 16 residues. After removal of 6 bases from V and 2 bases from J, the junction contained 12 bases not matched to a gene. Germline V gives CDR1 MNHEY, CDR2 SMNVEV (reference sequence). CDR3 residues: CASRRGSGDRNTEAFF. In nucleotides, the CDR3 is TGTGCCAGCAGGAGAGGATCAGGGGACAGAAACACTGAAGCTTTCTTT.

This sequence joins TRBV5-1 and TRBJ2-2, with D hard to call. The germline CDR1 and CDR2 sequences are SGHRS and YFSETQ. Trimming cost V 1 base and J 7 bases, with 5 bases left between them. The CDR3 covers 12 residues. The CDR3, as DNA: TGCGCCAGCAGCTTGTCTTACGGGGAGCTGTTTTTT. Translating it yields CASSLSYGELFF.

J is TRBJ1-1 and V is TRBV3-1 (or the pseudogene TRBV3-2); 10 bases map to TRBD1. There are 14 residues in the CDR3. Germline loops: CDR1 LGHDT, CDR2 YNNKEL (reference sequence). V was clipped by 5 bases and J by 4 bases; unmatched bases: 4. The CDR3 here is CASSRQGAGTEAFF. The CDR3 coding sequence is TGTGCCAGCAGCAGACAGGGGGCTGGCACTGAAGCTTTCTTT.

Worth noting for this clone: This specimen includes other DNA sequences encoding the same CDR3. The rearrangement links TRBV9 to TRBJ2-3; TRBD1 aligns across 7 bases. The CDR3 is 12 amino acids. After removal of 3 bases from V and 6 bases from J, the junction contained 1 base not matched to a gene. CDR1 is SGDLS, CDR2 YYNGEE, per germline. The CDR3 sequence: CASSEQGDTQYF. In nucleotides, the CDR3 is TGTGCCAGCAGCGAACAGGGGGATACGCAGTATTTT.

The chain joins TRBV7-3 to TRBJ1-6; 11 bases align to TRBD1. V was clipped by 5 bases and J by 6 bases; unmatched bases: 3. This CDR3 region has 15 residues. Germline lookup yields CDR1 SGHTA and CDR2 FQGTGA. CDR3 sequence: CASSNGQGANSPLHF. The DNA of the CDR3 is TGTGCCAGCAGCAACGGACAGGGGGCTAATTCACCCCTCCACTTT.

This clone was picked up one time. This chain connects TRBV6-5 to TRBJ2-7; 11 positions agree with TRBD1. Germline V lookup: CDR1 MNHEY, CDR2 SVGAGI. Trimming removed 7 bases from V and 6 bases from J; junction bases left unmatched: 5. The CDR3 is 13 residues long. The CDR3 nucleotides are TGTGCCAGCAACGGACAGGGGGCCCTCGAGCAGTACTTC. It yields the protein CASNGQGALEQYF.

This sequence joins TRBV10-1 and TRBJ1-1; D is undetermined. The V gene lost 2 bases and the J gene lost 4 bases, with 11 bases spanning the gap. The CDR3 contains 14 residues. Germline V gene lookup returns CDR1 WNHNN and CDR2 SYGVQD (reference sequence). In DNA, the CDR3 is TGCGCCAGCAGTGAGAGGGAGGTTGGCACTGAAGCTTTCTTT. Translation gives CASSEREVGTEAFF.

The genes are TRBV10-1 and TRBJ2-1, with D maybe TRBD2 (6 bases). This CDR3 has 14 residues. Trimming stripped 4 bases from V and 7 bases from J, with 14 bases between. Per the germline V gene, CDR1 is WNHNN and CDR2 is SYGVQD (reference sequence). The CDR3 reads CASSVDGRENEQFF. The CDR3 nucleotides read TGCGCCAGCAGTGTCGACGGGAGAGAAAATGAGCAGTTCTTC.

CDR3 residues: CASSLGGMSYEQYF. The CDR3 DNA reads as TGTGCCAGCAGCTTAGGCGGAATGAGCTACGAGCAGTACTTC. This chain connects TRBV11-2 to TRBJ2-7; D is unresolved. The germline V gene encodes CDR1 SGHAT and CDR2 FQNNGV. V was shortened by 1 base and J by 3 bases, with 10 bases between the two germline ends. The CDR3 length is 14 residues. The full variable domain, its missing parts supplied by reference TRBV11-2 and TRBJ2-7, is EAGVAQSPRYKIIEKRQSVAFWCNPISGHATLYWYQQILGQGPKLLIQFQNNGVVDDSQLPKDRFSAERLKGVDSTLKIQPAKLEDSAVYLCASSLGGMSYEQYFGPGTRLTVT.

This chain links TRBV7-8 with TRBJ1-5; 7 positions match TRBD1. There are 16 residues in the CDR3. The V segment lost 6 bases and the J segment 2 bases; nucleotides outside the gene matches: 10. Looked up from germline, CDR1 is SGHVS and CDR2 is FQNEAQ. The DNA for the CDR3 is TGTGCCAGCAGTTCGAGAGATGGACAGGGCAATCAGCCCCAGCATTTT. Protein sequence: CASSSRDGQGNQPQHF. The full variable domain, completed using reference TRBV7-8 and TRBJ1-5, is GAGVSQSPRYKVAKRGQDVALRCDPISGHVSLFWYQQALGQGPEFLTYFQNEAQLDKSGLPSDRFFAERPEGSVSTLKIQRTQQEDSAVYLCASSSRDGQGNQPQHFGDGTRLSIL.

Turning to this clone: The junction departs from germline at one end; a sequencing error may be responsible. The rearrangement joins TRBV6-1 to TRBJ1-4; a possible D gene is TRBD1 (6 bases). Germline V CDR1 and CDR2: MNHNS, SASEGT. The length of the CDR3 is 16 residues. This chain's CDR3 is CASREEGGATNEKLFF. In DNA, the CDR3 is TGTGCCAGCAGAGAAGAAGGGGGTGCAACTAATGAAAAACTGTTTTTT.

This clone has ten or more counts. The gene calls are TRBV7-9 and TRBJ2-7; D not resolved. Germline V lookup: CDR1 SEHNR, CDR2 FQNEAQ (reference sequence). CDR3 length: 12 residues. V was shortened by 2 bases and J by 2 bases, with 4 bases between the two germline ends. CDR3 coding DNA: TGTGCCAGCAGCTTACAGACCTACGAGCAGTACTTC. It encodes CASSLQTYEQYF. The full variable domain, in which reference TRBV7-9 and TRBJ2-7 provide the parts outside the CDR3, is DTGVSQNPRHKITKRGQNVTFRCDPISEHNRLYWYRQTLGQGPEFLTYFQNEAQLEKSRLLSDRFSAERPKGSFSTLEIQRTEQGDSAMYLCASSLQTYEQYFGPGTRLTVT.

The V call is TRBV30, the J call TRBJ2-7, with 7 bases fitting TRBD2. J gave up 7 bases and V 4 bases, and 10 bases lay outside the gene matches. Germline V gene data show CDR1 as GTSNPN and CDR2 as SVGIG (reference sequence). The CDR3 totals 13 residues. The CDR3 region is CAWKRGRAKEQYF. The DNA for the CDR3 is TGTGCCTGGAAGAGAGGGAGGGCCAAAGAGCAGTACTTC.

The CDR3 DNA reads as TGTGCCAGCAGGGATGGACTAGAGAATTACAATGAGCAGTTCTTC. The encoded protein is CASRDGLENYNEQFF. V is TRBV3-1 (or the pseudogene TRBV3-2) and J is TRBJ2-1; 7 nucleotides line up with TRBD2. Trimming removed 6 bases from V and 4 bases from J; junction bases left unmatched: 9. The CDR3 covers 15 residues. Germline loops: CDR1 LGHDT, CDR2 YNNKEL (reference sequence).

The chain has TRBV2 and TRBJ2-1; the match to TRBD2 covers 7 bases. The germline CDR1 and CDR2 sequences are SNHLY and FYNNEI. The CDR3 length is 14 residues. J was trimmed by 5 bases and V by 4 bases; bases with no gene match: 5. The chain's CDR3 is CASSVGLTNNEQFF. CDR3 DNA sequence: TGTGCCAGCAGTGTGGGACTAACCAACAATGAGCAGTTCTTC.

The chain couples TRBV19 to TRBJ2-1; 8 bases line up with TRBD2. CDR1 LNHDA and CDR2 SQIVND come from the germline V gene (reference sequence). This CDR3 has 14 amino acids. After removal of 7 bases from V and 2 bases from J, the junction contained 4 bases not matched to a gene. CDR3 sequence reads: CASNSGIAYNEQFF. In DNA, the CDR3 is TGTGCCAGTAATAGCGGGATAGCCTACAATGAGCAGTTCTTC.

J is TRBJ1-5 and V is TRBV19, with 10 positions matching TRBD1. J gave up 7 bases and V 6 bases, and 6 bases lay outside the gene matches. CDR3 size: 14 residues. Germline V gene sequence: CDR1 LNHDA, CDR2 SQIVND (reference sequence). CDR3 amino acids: CASSRQGARQPQHF. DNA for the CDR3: TGTGCCAGTAGCCGACAGGGGGCCCGACAGCCCCAGCATTTT.

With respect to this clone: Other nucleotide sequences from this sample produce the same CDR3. The CDR3 DNA sequence: TGCGCCAGCAGCCTGTTGGCGGGAAACAATGAGCAGTTCTTC. Protein product: CASSLLAGNNEQFF. The rearrangement uses TRBV5-1 and TRBJ2-1; D is possibly TRBD2 (6 bases). The CDR3 is made up of 14 amino acids. Germline V lookup: CDR1 SGHRS, CDR2 YFSETQ. Trimming removed 4 bases at V and 5 bases at J, with 13 bases between.

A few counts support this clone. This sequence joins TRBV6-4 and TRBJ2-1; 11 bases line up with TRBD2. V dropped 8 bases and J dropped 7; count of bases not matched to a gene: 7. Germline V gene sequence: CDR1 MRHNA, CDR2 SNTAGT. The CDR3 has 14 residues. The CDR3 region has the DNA TGTGCCAGCGGAAAACTAGCGGGAGAAAATGAGCAGTTCTTC. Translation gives CASGKLAGENEQFF.

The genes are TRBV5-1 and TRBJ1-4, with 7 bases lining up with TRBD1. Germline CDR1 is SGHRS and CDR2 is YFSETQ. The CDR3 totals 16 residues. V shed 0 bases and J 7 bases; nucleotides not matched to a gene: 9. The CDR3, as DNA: TGCGCCAGCAGCTTGGATTTGACAGGGCAGTCTGAAAAACTGTTTTTT. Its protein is CASSLDLTGQSEKLFF.

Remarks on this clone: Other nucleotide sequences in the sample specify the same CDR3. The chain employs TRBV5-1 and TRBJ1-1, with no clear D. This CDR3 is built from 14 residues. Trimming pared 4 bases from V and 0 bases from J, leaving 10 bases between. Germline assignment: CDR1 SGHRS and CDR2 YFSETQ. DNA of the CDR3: TGCGCCAGCAGCCTAGACGGAATGAACACTGAAGCTTTCTTT. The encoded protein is CASSLDGMNTEAFF.

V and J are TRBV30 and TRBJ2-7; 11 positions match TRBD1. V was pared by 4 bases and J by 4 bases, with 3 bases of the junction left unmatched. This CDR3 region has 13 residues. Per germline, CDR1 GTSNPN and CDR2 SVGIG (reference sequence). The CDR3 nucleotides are TGTGCCTGGACAGGGACAGGGGGGTACGAGCAGTACTTC. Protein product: CAWTGTGGYEQYF.

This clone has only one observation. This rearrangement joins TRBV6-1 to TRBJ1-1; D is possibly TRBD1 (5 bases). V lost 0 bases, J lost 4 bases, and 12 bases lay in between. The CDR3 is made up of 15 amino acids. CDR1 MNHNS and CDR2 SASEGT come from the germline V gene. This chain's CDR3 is CASSEARAGITEAFF. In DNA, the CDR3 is TGTGCCAGCAGTGAAGCGCGAGCAGGGATCACTGAAGCTTTCTTT.

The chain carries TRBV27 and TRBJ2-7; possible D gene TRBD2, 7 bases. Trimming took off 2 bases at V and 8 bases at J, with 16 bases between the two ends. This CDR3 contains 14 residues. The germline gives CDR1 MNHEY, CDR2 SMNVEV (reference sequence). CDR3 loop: CASSLQGGAHKQYF. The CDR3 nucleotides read TGTGCCAGCAGTTTACAAGGGGGGGCCCATAAGCAGTACTTC.

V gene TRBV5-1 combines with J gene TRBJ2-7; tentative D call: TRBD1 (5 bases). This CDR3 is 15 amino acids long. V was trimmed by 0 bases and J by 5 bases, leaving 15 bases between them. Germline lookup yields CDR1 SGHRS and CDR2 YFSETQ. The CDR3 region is CASSLVIRGWDEQYF. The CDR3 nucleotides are TGCGCCAGCAGCTTGGTGATAAGGGGCTGGGACGAGCAGTACTTC.

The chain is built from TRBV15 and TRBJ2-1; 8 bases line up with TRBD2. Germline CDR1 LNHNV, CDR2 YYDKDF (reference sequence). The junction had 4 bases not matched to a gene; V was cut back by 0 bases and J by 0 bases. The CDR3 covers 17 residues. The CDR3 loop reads CATSRETGTSSYNEQFF. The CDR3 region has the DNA TGTGCCACCAGCAGAGAGACCGGGACTAGCTCCTACAATGAGCAGTTCTTC.

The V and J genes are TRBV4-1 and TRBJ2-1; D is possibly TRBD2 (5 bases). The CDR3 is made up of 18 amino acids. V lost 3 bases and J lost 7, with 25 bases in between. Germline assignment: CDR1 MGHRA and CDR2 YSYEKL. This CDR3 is CASSHTRRLHGIPNEQFF. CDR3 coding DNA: TGCGCCAGCAGCCACACGAGGAGGCTCCACGGTATTCCTAATGAGCAGTTCTTC.

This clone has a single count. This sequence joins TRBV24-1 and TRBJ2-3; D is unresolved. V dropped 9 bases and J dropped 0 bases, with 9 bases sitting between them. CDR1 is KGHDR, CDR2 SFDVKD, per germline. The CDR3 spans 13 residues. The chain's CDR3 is CATEPDSTDTQYF. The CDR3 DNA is TGTGCCACCGAACCAGATAGCACAGATACGCAGTATTTT.

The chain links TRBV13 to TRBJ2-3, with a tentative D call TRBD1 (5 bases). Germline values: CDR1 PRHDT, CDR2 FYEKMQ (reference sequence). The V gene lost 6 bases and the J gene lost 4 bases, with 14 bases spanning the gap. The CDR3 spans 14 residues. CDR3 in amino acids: CASRERGLADTQYF. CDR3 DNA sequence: TGTGCCAGCAGAGAAAGGGGTCTCGCAGATACGCAGTATTTT.